The source of this T cell receptor (beta chain) is a study of T cell responses to AZD1222 COVID-19 vaccine. General study results and limits: Regions 160-218 and 743-854 held dominance among vaccine-associated CD4 TCRs, which spanned spike. Recipients of two AZD1222 doses showed rising Spike-specific TCR breadth and depth. The donors showed a predominance of white British ancestry and of females, with possible underestimation of clonal diversity. Sampling that yielded the repertoires occurred only after the peak T cell response.

Sequencing used immunoSEQ multiplex PCR; TCRdb keeps in-frame clones, though not all of them. The repertoire holds 95,000 to 150,000 clones, with 80% to 95% as singletons. Comment on this clone: Antigen unknown.

Sample: peripheral blood, taken 28 days after the second AZD1222 dose. This sequence was found in an adult who received the AZD1222 COVID-19 vaccine.

This CDR3 is CAISLRPRRGAYSYNEQFF. In nucleotides, the CDR3 is TGTGCCATCAGTCTGCGTCCCCGACGGGGGGCCTACTCCTACAATGAGCAGTTCTTC. The rearrangement uses TRBV10-3 and TRBJ2-1, with D perhaps matching TRBD2 (7 bases). Trimming left V 5 bases short and J 0 bases short, with 23 bases between. This CDR3 contains 19 residues. Germline CDR1 is ENHRY and CDR2 is SYGVKD.